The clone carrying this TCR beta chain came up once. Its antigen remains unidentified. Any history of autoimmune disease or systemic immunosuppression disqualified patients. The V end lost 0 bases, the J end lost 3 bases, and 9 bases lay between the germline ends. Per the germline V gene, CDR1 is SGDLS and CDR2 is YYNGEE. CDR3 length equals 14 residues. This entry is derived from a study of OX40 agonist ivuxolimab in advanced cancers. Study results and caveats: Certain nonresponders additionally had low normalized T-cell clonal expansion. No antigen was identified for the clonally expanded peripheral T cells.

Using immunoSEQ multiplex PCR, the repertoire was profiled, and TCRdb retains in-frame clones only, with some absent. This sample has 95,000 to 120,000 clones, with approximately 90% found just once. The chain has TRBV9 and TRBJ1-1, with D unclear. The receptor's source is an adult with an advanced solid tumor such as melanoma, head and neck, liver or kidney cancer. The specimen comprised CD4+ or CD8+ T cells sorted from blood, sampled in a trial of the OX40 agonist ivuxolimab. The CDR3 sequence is CASSVGGGDTEAFF. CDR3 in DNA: TGTGCCAGCAGCGTAGGCGGTGGGGACACTGAAGCTTTCTTT. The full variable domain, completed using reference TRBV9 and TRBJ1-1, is DSGVTQTPKHLITATGQRVTLRCSPRSGDLSVYWYQQSLDQGLQFLIQYYNGEERAKGNILERFSAQQFPDLHSELNLSSLELGDSALYFCASSVGGGDTEAFFGQGTRLTVV.